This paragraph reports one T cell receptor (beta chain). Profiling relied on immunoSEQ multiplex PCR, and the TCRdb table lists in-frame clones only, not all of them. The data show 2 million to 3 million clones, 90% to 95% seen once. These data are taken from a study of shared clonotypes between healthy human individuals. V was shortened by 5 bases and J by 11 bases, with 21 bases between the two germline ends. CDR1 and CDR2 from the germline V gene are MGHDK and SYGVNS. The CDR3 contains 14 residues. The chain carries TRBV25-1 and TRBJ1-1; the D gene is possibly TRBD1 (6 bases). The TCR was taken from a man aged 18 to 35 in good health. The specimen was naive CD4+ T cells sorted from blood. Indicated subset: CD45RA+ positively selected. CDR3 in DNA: TGTGCCAGCAGTACGGGGCTGAATCAGGGGAGTGCTTTCTTT. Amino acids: CASSTGLNQGSAFF.